A single sample is the source of the 14 T cell receptor beta chains below, sequenced in a study of early T cells in non-severe SARS-CoV-2 infection. MiXCR, applied by TCRdb to the 5' RACE reads, yields one record per CDR3 protein. Here the sample spans 65,000 to 75,000 distinct CDR3 sequences, roughly 4.5% being singletons. The material sequenced was whole blood, taken at baseline. The receptors were gathered from an adult who was a healthcare worker with PCR-confirmed SARS-CoV-2 infection or an uninfected control (not recorded which). The donor label of this sample is uncertain.

This clonotype was observed many times. The chain has TRBV29-1 and TRBJ1-5; D is undetermined. Germline lookup yields CDR1 SQVTM and CDR2 ANQGSEA. V dropped 3 bases and J dropped 6 bases, with 12 bases sitting between them. This CDR3 is 13 amino acids long. CDR3 amino acids: CSVETREGQPQHF. CDR3 nucleotide sequence: TGCAGCGTTGAGACCCGGGAGGGTCAGCCCCAGCATTTT.

This clonotype appeared many times. The gene calls are TRBV9 and TRBJ1-6, with D unclear. V was trimmed by 0 bases and J by 10 bases, leaving 14 bases between them. Germline lookup yields CDR1 SGDLS and CDR2 YYNGEE. The CDR3 totals 15 residues. CDR3 amino acids: CASSVDGILSSPLHF. As DNA, the CDR3 is TGTGCCAGCAGCGTAGACGGGATTTTGAGCTCACCCCTCCACTTT.

Regarding this clonotype: An end of the junction does not agree with germline; a read error may underlie this. This chain links TRBV5-4 with TRBJ1-3; no definite D call. This CDR3 region has 16 residues. Germline V gene lookup returns CDR1 SGHNT and CDR2 YYREEE (reference sequence). The CDR3 is CASSFGGLSSENTIYF. The CDR3 nucleotides read TGTGCCAGCAGCTTTGGTGGTCTGAGCTCTGAAAACACCATATATTTT.

The CDR3 here is CASSQITGRGTEAFF. CDR3 coding DNA: TGTGCCAGCAGTCAGATTACAGGAAGGGGCACTGAAGCTTTCTTT. The V call is TRBV3-1, the J call TRBJ1-1; possibly TRBD1 for D (5 bases). Trimming stripped 6 bases from V and 4 bases from J, with 18 bases between. The length of the CDR3 is 15 residues. Germline V gives CDR1 LGHDT, CDR2 YNNKEL (reference sequence).

This clonotype was counted many times. This chain connects TRBV10-1 to TRBJ1-1; unclear D gene. The CDR3 is made up of 13 amino acids. Germline V CDR1 and CDR2: WNHNN, SYGVQD (reference sequence). V was clipped by 2 bases and J by 0 bases, with 4 bases between them. CDR3 sequence reads: CASSETMNTEAFF. As DNA, the CDR3 is TGCGCCAGCAGTGAGACCATGAACACTGAAGCTTTCTTT.

This clonotype was observed at least ten times. The rearrangement joins TRBV6-5 to TRBJ2-7, with TRBD2 matching over 13 bases. Trimming at V came to 6 bases and at J to 3 bases, leaving 5 bases not matched to a gene. The CDR3 extends over 15 amino acids. Germline V gene lookup returns CDR1 MNHEY and CDR2 SVGAGI. CDR3 sequence: CASRTSGGGHYEQYF. The CDR3 nucleotides read TGTGCCAGCAGAACTAGCGGGGGGGGTCACTACGAGCAGTACTTC.

The chain combines TRBV4-2 with TRBJ2-7, with D unclear. The CDR3 runs to 14 residues. Trimming cost V 4 bases and J 1 base, with 11 bases left between them. Germline loops: CDR1 LGHNA, CDR2 YNFKEQ. CDR3 nucleotides: TGTGCCAGCAGCCCCATCAGGAATTCCTACGAGCAGTACTTC. Its translation is CASSPIRNSYEQYF.

This clonotype was seen at least ten times. V and J are TRBV6-5 and TRBJ1-2, with unresolved D. V shed 0 bases and J shed 0 bases, with 5 bases lying between them. Germline assignment: CDR1 MNHEY and CDR2 SVGAGI. This CDR3 comprises 14 residues. The CDR3 bases are TGTGCCAGCAGTTACTCGGAAGCTAACTATGGCTACACCTTC. It specifies CASSYSEANYGYTF.

This clonotype was seen at least ten times. The chain joins TRBV28 to TRBJ1-2; TRBD1 aligns across 8 bases. Germline-derived CDR1 and CDR2 are MDHEN and SYDVKM. The CDR3 consists of 12 residues. Losses at the gene ends were 6 bases for V and 11 bases for J; bases not matched to a gene: 8. The DNA of the CDR3 is TGTGCCAGCAGCCCGGACAGGGAAAGGTACACCTTC. It codes for CASSPDRERYTF.

There are a few counts of this clonotype. The rearrangement joins TRBV6-5 to TRBJ1-2; tentative D call: TRBD1 (6 bases). Trimming cost V 4 bases and J 8 bases, with 14 bases left between them. CDR3 length: 13 amino acids. The germline V gene encodes CDR1 MNHEY and CDR2 SVGAGI. The CDR3 sequence: CASSWTVDDGYTF. The DNA for the CDR3 is TGTGCCAGCAGTTGGACAGTCGATGACGGCTACACCTTC.

This clonotype was recorded many times. The V and J genes are TRBV6-2 or TRBV6-3 and TRBJ1-3; D might be TRBD1 (5 bases). The germline gives CDR1 MNHEY, CDR2 SVGEGT. Trimming removed 6 bases at V and 5 bases at J, with 17 bases between. CDR3 length equals 15 residues. CDR3 DNA sequence: TGTGCCAGCAGCAGGCGCCCAGGGAACCGAAACACCATATATTTT. This sequence encodes CASSRRPGNRNTIYF.

This clonotype was counted between two and nine times. This chain uses TRBV3-1 with TRBJ1-6; a possible D gene is TRBD1 (5 bases). From germline, CDR1 is LGHDT and CDR2 YNNKEL (reference sequence). The CDR3 is 14 amino acids. V was cut by 3 bases and J by 2 bases, with 5 bases left in between. In DNA, the CDR3 is TGTGCCAGCAGCCAGGGACCCTATAATTCACCCCTCCACTTT. Amino acid sequence: CASSQGPYNSPLHF.

This sequence joins TRBV27 and TRBJ2-3; D remains ambiguous. Germline V gene lookup returns CDR1 MNHEY and CDR2 SMNVEV (reference sequence). Trimming removed 6 bases at V and 1 base at J, with 11 bases between. This CDR3 is 14 amino acids long. The DNA for the CDR3 is TGTGCCAGCAGGGCCGGACCGGGCACAGATACGCAGTATTTT. Protein sequence: CASRAGPGTDTQYF.

In this sample, this clonotype turned up many times. The chain recombines TRBV6-5 with TRBJ2-1; D perhaps matches TRBD1 (5 bases). V lost 9 bases and J lost 6, with 21 bases in between. The CDR3 has 15 residues. CDR1 is MNHEY and CDR2 is SVGAGI in the germline V gene. The CDR3 DNA sequence: TGTGCCAGTCGGGTAGCCAGGGCTACCGGCAATGAGCAGTTCTTC. Protein product: CASRVARATGNEQFF.